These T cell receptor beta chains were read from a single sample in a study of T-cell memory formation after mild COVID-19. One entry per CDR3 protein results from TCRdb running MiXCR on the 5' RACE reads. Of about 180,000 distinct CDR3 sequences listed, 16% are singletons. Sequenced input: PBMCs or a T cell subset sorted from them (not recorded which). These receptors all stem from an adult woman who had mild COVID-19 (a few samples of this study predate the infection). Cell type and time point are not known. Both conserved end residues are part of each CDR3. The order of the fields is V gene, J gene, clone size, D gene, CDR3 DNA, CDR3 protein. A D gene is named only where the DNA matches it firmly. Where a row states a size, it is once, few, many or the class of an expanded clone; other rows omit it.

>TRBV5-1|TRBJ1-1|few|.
TGCGCCAGCAGCCCAAGACAGGTGGGGGCTGAAGCTTTCTTT
CASSPRQVGAEAFF
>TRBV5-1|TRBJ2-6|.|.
TGCGCCAGCAGCTTTAAGGGGCCCGACCCTGGGGCCAACGTCCTGACTTTC
CASSFKGPDPGANVLTF
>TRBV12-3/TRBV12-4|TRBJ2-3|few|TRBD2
TGTGCCAGCAGTTTCGGGACTAGCGGGGGGGCCACCGTATCGACAGATACGCAGTATTTT
CASSFGTSGGATVSTDTQYF
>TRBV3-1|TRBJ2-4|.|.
TGTGCCAGCAGCCAGAAGGGAGCCAAAAACATTCAGTACTTC
CASSQKGAKNIQYF
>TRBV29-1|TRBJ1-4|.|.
TGCAGCGTTGAAGACGGCCCGAGCAAACGGTTTTTT
CSVEDGPSKRFF
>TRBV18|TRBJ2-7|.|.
TGTGCCAGCTCAGTTCCCCACCGAAGAGGTACCTACGAGCAGTACTTC
CASSVPHRRGTYEQYF
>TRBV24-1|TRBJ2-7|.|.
TGTGCCACCAGTGGTCTACTCCCCGGGACACGCTCCTACGAGCAGTACTTC
CATSGLLPGTRSYEQYF
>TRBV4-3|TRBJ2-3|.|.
TGCGCCAGCAGCCTCCTCCTTCAGGCTAGCACAGATACGCAGTATTTT
CASSLLLQASTDTQYF
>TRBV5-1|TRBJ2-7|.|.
TGCGCCAGCAGCACTGGGGTGAGCAACGAGCAGTACTTC
CASSTGVSNEQYF
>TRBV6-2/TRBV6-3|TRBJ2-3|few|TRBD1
TGTGCCAGCAGCCCAGCAAGGAGGACAGGGCGTTCTACCGGCACGCAGTATTTT
CASSPARRTGRSTGTQYF
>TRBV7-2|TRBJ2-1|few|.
TGTGCCAGCAGCCTGGGACTACTAGCCAGGGGTGAGCAGTTCTTC
CASSLGLLARGEQFF
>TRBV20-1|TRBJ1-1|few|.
TGCAGTGCTAGAGATCGTTCTGGGGGCTTGAATGAAGCTTTCTTT
CSARDRSGGLNEAFF
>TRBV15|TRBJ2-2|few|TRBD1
TGTGCCACCAGCAGAGATCTGGACAGGGGGCCCCCCCAGTTTTTT
CATSRDLDRGPPQFF
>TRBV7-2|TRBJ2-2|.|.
TGTGCCAGCAGCCCTCACTTCCTACAAGGCGGGGAGCTGTTTTTT
CASSPHFLQGGELFF
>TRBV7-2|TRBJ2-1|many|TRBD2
TGTGCCAGCAGCTTAGGAAGCGGGAGTTCCTACAATGAGCAGTTCTTC
CASSLGSGSSYNEQFF
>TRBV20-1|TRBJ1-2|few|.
TGCAGTGCTAGCAGGGAAGGTGGCTACACCTTC
CSASREGGYTF
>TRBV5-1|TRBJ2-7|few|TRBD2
TGCGCCAGCAGCGCCGGGACTAGCAGTGCCTACGAGCAGTACTTC
CASSAGTSSAYEQYF
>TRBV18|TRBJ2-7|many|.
TGTGCCAGCAGCCCCGGCTACGAGCAGTACTTC
CASSPGYEQYF
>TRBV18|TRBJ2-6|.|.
TGTGCCAGCGCGGCGTCTGGGGCCAACGTCCTGACTTTC
CASAASGANVLTF
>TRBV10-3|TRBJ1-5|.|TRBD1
TGTGCCATCAGTGAGTCCTGGAAGGGACAGACGGATGATAGCAATCAGCCCCAGCATTTT
CAISESWKGQTDDSNQPQHF
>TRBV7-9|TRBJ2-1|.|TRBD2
TGTGCCAGCAGCTTAGGTCCTAGCGGGTCGGGGGAGCAGTTCTTC
CASSLGPSGSGEQFF
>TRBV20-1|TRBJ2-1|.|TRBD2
TGCAGTGCGGGACCTAGCGGGAGAGACAACAATGAGCAGTTCTTC
CSAGPSGRDNNEQFF
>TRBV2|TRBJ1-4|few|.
TGTGCCAGCAGGGACGTTGCACTCAGGTTTTTGGATGAAAAACTGTTTTTT
CASRDVALRFLDEKLFF